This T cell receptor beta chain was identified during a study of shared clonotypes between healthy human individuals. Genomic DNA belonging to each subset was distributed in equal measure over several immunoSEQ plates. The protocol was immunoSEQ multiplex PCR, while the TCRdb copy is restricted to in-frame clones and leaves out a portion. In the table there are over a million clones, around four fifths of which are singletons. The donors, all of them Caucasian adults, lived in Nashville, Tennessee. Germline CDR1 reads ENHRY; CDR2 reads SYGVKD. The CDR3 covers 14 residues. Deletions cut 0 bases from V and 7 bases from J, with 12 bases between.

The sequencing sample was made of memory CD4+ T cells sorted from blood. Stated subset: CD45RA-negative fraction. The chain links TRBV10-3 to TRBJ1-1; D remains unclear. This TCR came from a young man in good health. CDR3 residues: CAISESEMAYEAFF. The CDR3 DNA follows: TGTGCCATCAGTGAGTCTGAAATGGCTTATGAAGCTTTCTTT.